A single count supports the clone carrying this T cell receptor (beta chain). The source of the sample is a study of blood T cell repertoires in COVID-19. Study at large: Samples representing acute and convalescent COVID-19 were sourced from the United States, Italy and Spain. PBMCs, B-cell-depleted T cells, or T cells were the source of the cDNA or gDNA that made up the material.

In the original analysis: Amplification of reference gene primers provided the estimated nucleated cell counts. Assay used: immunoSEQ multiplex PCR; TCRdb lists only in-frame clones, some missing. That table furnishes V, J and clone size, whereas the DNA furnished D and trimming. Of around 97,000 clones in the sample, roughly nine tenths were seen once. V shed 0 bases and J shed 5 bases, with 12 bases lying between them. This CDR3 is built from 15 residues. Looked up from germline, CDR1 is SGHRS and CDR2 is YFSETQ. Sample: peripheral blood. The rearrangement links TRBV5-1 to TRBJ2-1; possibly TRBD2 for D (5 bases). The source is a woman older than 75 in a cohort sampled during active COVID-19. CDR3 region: CASSLASGEHNEQFF. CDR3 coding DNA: TGCGCCAGCAGCTTGGCCTCCGGGGAGCACAATGAGCAGTTCTTC.